These 18 T cell receptor beta chains share one sample of origin, sequenced in a study of Ad26.COV2.S vaccination and SARS-CoV-2 variants. Repertoires were generated with immunoSEQ multiplex PCR, while TCRdb's copy carries only in-frame clones and drops some. Of a few hundred thousand clones listed, 90% were seen once; the top ten hold around 5.5%. Indicated treatment: 15 to 20 received Ad26.COV2.S at low or high dose, single or two shots; about 5 received placebo; per-sample allocation not given. Specimen acquisition occurred on day 63 following the initial vaccine or placebo injection. Material: peripheral blood, obtained in a trial of Ad26.COV2.S vaccine versus placebo. The receptors here all came from a person between 18 and 60 years old who received the Ad26.COV2.S COVID-19 vaccine or a placebo.

The chain carries TRBV5-4 and TRBJ1-3; the match to TRBD1 covers 7 bases. V lost 0 bases and J lost 7; bases outside the gene matches: 10. Germline CDR1 and CDR2: SGHNT and YYREEE (reference sequence). This CDR3 has 16 amino acids. The CDR3 DNA sequence: TGTGCCAGCAGCTTGGAGGGGGCAGACTTCGGGAACACCATATATTTT. This gives the protein CASSLEGADFGNTIYF.

This clone occurred a few times. This sequence joins TRBV6-6 and TRBJ1-6, with D tentatively TRBD1 (5 bases). CDR1 MNHNY and CDR2 SVGAGI come from the germline V gene (reference sequence). Trimming shortened V by 5 bases and J by 5 bases, and 13 bases separated the two germline ends. The CDR3 runs 15 residues. CDR3: CASSPPGTDNSPLHF. CDR3 nucleotide sequence: TGTGCCAGCAGTCCCCCCGGGACGGATAATTCACCCCTCCACTTT.

CDR3 loop: CASSYSGLPAYNEQFF. The DNA of the CDR3 is TGTGCCAGCAGTTACTCCGGGCTGCCTGCTTACAATGAGCAGTTCTTC. This chain connects TRBV6-5 to TRBJ2-1; no clear D gene. V lost 0 bases and J lost 4, with 13 bases in between. This CDR3 comprises 16 residues. Germline V CDR1 and CDR2: MNHEY, SVGAGI.

This clone appeared a single time. J is TRBJ2-7 and V is TRBV4-1; possible D gene TRBD2, 6 bases. This CDR3 spans 15 amino acids. Trimming removed 1 base at V and 4 bases at J, with 14 bases between. Germline CDR1 and CDR2: MGHRA and YSYEKL. The DNA for the CDR3 is TGCGCCAGCAGCCAAGCTTCCGGGAGAGGATACGAGCAGTACTTC. It yields the protein CASSQASGRGYEQYF.

The chain carries TRBV7-3 and TRBJ2-3; D possibly corresponds to TRBD2 (6 bases). Germline lookup yields CDR1 SGHTA and CDR2 FQGTGA. V lost 5 bases to trimming and J lost 4 bases, with 16 bases between them. The CDR3 extends over 15 amino acids. CDR3 amino acids: CASSPRRASADTQYF. CDR3 DNA: TGTGCCAGCAGCCCAAGGCGGGCTAGCGCAGATACGCAGTATTTT.

The V gene is TRBV2, the J gene TRBJ1-4; the D is unclear. The CDR3 totals 12 residues. V dropped 11 bases and J dropped 3 bases, with 10 bases sitting between them. CDR1 and CDR2 (germline): SNHLY, FYNNEI. CDR3: CARKVPNEKLFF. The CDR3 DNA sequence: TGTGCCCGGAAGGTTCCTAATGAAAAACTGTTTTTT.

V usage is TRBV5-4 and J usage is TRBJ1-1, with D perhaps matching TRBD1 (5 bases). The germline gives CDR1 SGHNT, CDR2 YYREEE (reference sequence). Trimming took off 2 bases at V and 2 bases at J, with 10 bases between the two ends. The CDR3 contains 14 residues. CDR3 bases: TGTGCCAGCAGCTTTGACAGAGCAAACACTGAAGCTTTCTTT. Its translation: CASSFDRANTEAFF.

This chain uses TRBV7-2 with TRBJ2-7; TRBD1 is a possible D gene (5 bases). The CDR3 covers 15 residues. V was cut by 0 bases and J by 6 bases, with 15 bases left in between. The germline V gene has CDR1 SGHTA and CDR2 FQGNSA. The CDR3 DNA is TGTGCCAGCAGCTTAGCGGTCAGGGCGACCGGCGAGCAGTACGTC. It is translated as CASSLAVRATGEQYV.

The chain is built from TRBV27 and TRBJ1-2; TRBD1 matches at 10 bases. V lost 5 bases, J lost 8 bases, and 5 bases stayed unmatched. The CDR3 is 13 residues long. In germline, CDR1 is MNHEY, CDR2 SMNVEV (reference sequence). This CDR3 reads CASSDRGQWGYTF. CDR3 coding DNA: TGTGCCAGCAGTGACAGGGGGCAATGGGGCTACACCTTC.

The chain carries TRBV5-1 and TRBJ2-5, with TRBD2 matching over 8 bases. Germline-derived CDR1 and CDR2 are SGHRS and YFSETQ. The CDR3 has 17 residues. V lost 5 bases, J lost 6 bases, and 18 bases stayed unmatched. The CDR3 spells CASSISSPTSGGKTQYF. DNA of the CDR3: TGCGCCAGCAGTATCAGCTCCCCTACTAGCGGCGGGAAGACCCAGTACTTC.

This clone was seen once. The chain is built from TRBV2 and TRBJ1-5, with no clear D. Looked up from germline, CDR1 is SNHLY and CDR2 is FYNNEI. Trimming removed 6 bases from V and 0 bases from J, with 15 bases in between. The CDR3 length is 16 residues. Here the CDR3 reads CASSRSGSGSNQPQHF. The CDR3 DNA reads TGTGCCAGCAGCCGGAGTGGGAGCGGTAGCAATCAGCCCCAGCATTTT. The whole variable domain, filled in from reference TRBV2 and TRBJ1-5, reads EPEVTQTPSHQVTQMGQEVILRCVPISNHLYFYWYRQILGQKVEFLVSFYNNEISEKSEIFDDQFSVERPDGSNFTLKIRSTKLEDSAMYFCASSRSGSGSNQPQHFGDGTRLSIL.

The chain links TRBV7-2 to TRBJ2-2; maybe TRBD2 (5 bases). Germline loops: CDR1 SGHTA, CDR2 FQGNSA. The V gene lost 5 bases and the J gene lost 4 bases, with 23 bases spanning the gap. The CDR3 contains 18 residues. The CDR3 DNA sequence: TGTGCCAGCAGCCAGCGGACCCTCCAGACGGGGAGCACCGGGGAGCTGTTTTTT. Amino acid sequence: CASSQRTLQTGSTGELFF.

The chain joins TRBV7-9 to TRBJ2-2, with TRBD1 matching 7 bases. Germline V gene sequence: CDR1 SEHNR, CDR2 FQNEAQ (reference sequence). The CDR3 consists of 14 residues. The junction had 4 bases not matched to a gene; V was cut back by 3 bases and J by 6 bases. The CDR3 coding sequence is TGTGCCAGCAGCTTTCAGGGGGTAGCCGGGGAGCTGTTTTTT. Translating gives CASSFQGVAGELFF.

This clone was recorded a few times. V is TRBV7-6 and J is TRBJ1-1; TRBD1 is a possible D gene (6 bases). The germline V and J ends were trimmed by 2 bases and 6 bases, with 19 bases remaining between them. Germline-derived CDR1 and CDR2 are SGHVS and FNYEAQ. This CDR3 contains 16 residues. CDR3 region: CASSLSPGDTVSEAFF. The CDR3 DNA reads as TGTGCCAGCAGCTTAAGTCCCGGGGACACCGTGTCTGAAGCTTTCTTT.

This chain links TRBV5-1 with TRBJ1-3; D is ambiguous. The CDR3 spans 16 residues. From germline, CDR1 is SGHRS and CDR2 YFSETQ. V dropped 0 bases and J dropped 0 bases, with 10 bases sitting between them. CDR3 DNA sequence: TGCGCCAGCAGCTTGGCCACTGGTGTCTCTGGAAACACCATATATTTT. Residues: CASSLATGVSGNTIYF.

This rearrangement joins TRBV18 to TRBJ1-2; D not resolved. V lost 3 bases to trimming and J lost 0 bases, with 11 bases between them. Germline loops: CDR1 KGHSH, CDR2 LQKENI. The CDR3 covers 15 residues. The CDR3 reads CASSPGFGANYGYTF. CDR3 in DNA: TGTGCCAGCTCACCGGGATTCGGAGCTAACTATGGCTACACCTTC. The entire variable domain, with the rest obtained from reference TRBV18 and TRBJ1-2, is as follows: NAGVMQNPRHLVRRRGQEARLRCSPMKGHSHVYWYRQLPEEGLKFMVYLQKENIIDESGMPKERFSAEFPKEGPSILRIQQVVRGDSAAYFCASSPGFGANYGYTFGSGTRLTVV.

The chain recombines TRBV6-1 with TRBJ2-7; TRBD2 agrees at 10 bases. This CDR3 spans 15 amino acids. Looked up from germline, CDR1 is MNHNS and CDR2 is SASEGT. V lost 2 bases, J lost 4 bases, and 5 bases stayed unmatched. The CDR3 DNA follows: TGTGCCAGCAGTGAATTTAGGACTAGCGGATACGAGCAGTACGTC. Translating it yields CASSEFRTSGYEQYV.

This clone has only one observation. The genes are TRBV6-1 and TRBJ1-1; no clear D gene. V lost 6 bases and J lost 10, with 15 bases in between. Germline lookup yields CDR1 MNHNS and CDR2 SASEGT. The CDR3 consists of 12 residues. The DNA of the CDR3 is TGTGCCAGCAGCCAACAAGGGCGAGCAGCTTTCTTT. As protein: CASSQQGRAAFF.